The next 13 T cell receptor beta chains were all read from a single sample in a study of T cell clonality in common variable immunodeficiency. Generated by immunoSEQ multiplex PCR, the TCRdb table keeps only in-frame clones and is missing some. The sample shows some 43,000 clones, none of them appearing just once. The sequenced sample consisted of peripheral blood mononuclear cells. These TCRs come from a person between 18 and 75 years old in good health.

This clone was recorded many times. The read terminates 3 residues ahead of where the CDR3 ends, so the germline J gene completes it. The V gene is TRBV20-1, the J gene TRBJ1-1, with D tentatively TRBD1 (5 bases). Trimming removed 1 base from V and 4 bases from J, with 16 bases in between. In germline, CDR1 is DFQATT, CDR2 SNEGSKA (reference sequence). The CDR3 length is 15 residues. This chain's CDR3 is CSARVSGISSTEAFF. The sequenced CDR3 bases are TGCAGTGCTAGAGTATCAGGGATATCGAGCACTGAA.

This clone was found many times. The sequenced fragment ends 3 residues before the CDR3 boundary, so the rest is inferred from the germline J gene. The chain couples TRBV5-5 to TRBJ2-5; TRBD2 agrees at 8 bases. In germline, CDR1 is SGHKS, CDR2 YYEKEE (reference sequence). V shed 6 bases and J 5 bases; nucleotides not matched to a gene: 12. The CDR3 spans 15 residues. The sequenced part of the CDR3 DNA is TGTGCCAGCACCCCTTCCGGGGGGGTCTGGGAGACC. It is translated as CASTPSGGVWET. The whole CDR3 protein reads CASTPSGGVWETQYF.

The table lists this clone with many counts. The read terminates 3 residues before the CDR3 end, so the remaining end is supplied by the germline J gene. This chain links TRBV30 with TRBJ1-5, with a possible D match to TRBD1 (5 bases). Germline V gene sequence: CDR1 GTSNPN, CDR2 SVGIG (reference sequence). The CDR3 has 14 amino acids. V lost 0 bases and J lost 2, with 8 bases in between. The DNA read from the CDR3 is TGTGCCTGGAGTGTAAAAGGGGGCAATCAGCCC. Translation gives CAWSVKGGNQP. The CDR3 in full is CAWSVKGGNQPQHF.

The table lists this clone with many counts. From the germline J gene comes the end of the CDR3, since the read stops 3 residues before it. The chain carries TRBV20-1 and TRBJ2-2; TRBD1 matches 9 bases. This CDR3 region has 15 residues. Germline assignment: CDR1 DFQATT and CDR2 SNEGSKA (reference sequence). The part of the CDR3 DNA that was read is TGCAGTGCCTACCCCGGGACAGGGATTAATGAAAAG. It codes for CSAYPGTGINEK. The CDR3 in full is CSAYPGTGINEKLFF.

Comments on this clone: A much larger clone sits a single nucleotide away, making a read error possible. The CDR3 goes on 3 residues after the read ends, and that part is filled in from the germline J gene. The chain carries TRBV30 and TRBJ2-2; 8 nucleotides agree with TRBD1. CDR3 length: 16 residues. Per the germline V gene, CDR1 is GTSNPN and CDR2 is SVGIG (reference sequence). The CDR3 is CAWSVGTGWANEKLFF. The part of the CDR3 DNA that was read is TGTGCCTGGAGTGTAGGGACAGGTTGGGCTAATGAAAAG.

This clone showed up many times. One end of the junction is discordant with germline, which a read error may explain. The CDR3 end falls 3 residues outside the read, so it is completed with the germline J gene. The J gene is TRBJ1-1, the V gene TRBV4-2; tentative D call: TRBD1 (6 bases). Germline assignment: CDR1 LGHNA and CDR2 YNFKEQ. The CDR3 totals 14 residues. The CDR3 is CASSQGQGFTEAFF. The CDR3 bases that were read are TGCGCCAGCAGCCAAGGCCAGGGGTTCACTGAA.

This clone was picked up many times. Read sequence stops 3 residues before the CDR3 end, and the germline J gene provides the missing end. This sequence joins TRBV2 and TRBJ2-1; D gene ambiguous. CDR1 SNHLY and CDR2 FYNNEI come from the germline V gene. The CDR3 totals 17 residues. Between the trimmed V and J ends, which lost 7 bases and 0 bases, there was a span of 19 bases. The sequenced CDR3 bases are TGTGCCAGCACCGATCTGTCGCGTAGAAGCTCCTACAATGAG. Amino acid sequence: CASTDLSRRSSYNE. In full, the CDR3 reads CASTDLSRRSSYNEQFF.

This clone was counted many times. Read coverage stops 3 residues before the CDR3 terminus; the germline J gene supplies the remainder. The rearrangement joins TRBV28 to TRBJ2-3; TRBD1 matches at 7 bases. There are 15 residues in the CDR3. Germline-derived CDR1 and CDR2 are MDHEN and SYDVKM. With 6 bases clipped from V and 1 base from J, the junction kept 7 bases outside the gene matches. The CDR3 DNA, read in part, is TGTGCCAGCAGCCGGAGGACAGGCGGCACAGATACG. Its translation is CASSRRTGGTDT. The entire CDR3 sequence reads CASSRRTGGTDTQYF.

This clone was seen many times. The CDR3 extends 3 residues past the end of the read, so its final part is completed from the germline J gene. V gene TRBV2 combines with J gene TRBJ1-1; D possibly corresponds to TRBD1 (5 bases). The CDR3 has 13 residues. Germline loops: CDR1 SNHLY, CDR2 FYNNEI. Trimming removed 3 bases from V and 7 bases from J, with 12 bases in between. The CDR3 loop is CASSEVERGEAFF. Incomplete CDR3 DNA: TGTGCCAGCAGTGAGGTGGAAAGGGGTGAA. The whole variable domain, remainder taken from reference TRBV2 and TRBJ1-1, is EPEVTQTPSHQVTQMGQEVILRCVPISNHLYFYWYRQILGQKVEFLVSFYNNEISEKSEIFDDQFSVERPDGSNFTLKIRSTKLEDSAMYFCASSEVERGEAFFGQGTRLTVV.

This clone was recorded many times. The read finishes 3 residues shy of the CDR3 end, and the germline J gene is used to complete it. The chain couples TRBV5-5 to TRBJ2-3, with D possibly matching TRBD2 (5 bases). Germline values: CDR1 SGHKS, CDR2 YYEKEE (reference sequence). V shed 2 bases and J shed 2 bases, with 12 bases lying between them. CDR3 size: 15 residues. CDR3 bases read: TGTGCCAGCAGCTTAATCGGGGTTACCACAGATACG. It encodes CASSLIGVTTDT. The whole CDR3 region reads CASSLIGVTTDTQYF.

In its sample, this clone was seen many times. The CDR3 DNA, read in part, is TGCGCCAGCAGTCCCGGGACAGGGGGCAGCGGT. Amino acid sequence: CASSPGTGGSG. The entire CDR3 protein reads CASSPGTGGSGQYF. V gene TRBV5-1 combines with J gene TRBJ2-4, with TRBD1 identical over 12 bases. The read halts 3 residues ahead of the CDR3 end, with the missing end drawn from the germline J gene. Germline V gene data show CDR1 as SGHRS and CDR2 as YFSETQ. The CDR3 spans 14 residues.

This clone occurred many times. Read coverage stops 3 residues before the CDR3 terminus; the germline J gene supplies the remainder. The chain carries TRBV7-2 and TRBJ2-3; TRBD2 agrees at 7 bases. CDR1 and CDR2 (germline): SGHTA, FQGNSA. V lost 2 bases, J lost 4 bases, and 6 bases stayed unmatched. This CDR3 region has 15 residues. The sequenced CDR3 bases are TGTGCCAGCAGCTTACCTACCAGCGGGGCAGATACG. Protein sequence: CASSLPTSGADT. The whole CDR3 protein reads CASSLPTSGADTQYF.

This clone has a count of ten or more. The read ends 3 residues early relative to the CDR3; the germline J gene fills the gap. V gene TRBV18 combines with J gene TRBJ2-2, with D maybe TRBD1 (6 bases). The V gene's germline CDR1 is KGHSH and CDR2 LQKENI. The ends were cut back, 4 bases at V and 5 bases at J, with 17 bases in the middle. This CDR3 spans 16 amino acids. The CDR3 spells CASSLDSIGSTGELFF. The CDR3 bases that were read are TGTGCCAGCTCACTGGACAGCATCGGGTCGACCGGGGAG.